This TCR beta chain derives from a study of shared clonotypes between healthy human individuals. Sequenced by immunoSEQ multiplex PCR; TCRdb stores in-frame clones only, minus some. The sample carries roughly 95,000 clones, around 43% recorded once. Samples left unsorted employed tens of millions of PBMCs for genomic DNA. Losses at the gene ends were 6 bases for V and 6 bases for J; bases not matched to a gene: 14. Germline assignment: CDR1 SEHNR and CDR2 FQNEAQ (reference sequence). This CDR3 contains 17 residues. The V call is TRBV7-9, the J call TRBJ2-3, with 11 bases lining up with TRBD1. The sample was PBMCs. The TCR comes from a woman aged 35 to 49 in good health. Some clones in this sample may be carry-over from other donors' samples. The CDR3 coding sequence is TGTGCCAGCAGTTCGCCGCCGGGACAGGGGGTCATTGATACGCAGTATTTT. This encodes CASSSPPGQGVIDTQYF. Based on the CDR3 plus reference TRBV7-9 and TRBJ2-3, the full variable domain is DTGVSQNPRHKITKRGQNVTFRCDPISEHNRLYWYRQTLGQGPEFLTYFQNEAQLEKSRLLSDRFSAERPKGSFSTLEIQRTEQGDSAMYLCASSSPPGQGVIDTQYFGPGTRLTVL.